Presented here are 5 T cell receptor beta chains from one specimen sequenced in a study of shared clonotypes between healthy human individuals. TCRdb's table, derived via immunoSEQ multiplex PCR, lists solely in-frame clones and lacks some. This table has about a million clones, around 77% appearing once. Sequencing was done on a sample of memory CD4+ T cells from PBMCs. The subset: CD45RA-negative fraction. The receptor source for this set is a young man in good health. Some clones in this sample may be carry-over from other donors' samples.

About this clone: This same CDR3 is encoded by further DNA sequences in the sample. The chain couples TRBV6-6 to TRBJ2-7, with unresolved D. CDR1 and CDR2 (germline): MNHNY, SVGAGI (reference sequence). Trimming shortened V by 0 bases and J by 0 bases, and 6 bases separated the two germline ends. The CDR3 has 14 residues. CDR3 region: CASSYSTASYEQYF. DNA for the CDR3: TGTGCCAGCAGTTACTCAACTGCCTCCTACGAGCAGTACTTC.

The chain carries TRBV2 and TRBJ2-1; D may be TRBD1 (6 bases). The CDR3 is made up of 15 amino acids. V lost 5 bases, J lost 7 bases, and 18 bases lay in between. Germline values: CDR1 SNHLY, CDR2 FYNNEI. CDR3 in amino acids: CASSPDQAGVNEQFF. CDR3 in DNA: TGTGCCAGCAGTCCTGATCAGGCAGGGGTGAATGAGCAGTTCTTC.

The gene calls are TRBV15 and TRBJ1-5, with TRBD1 as a possible D gene (6 bases). CDR1 LNHNV and CDR2 YYDKDF come from the germline V gene (reference sequence). With 0 bases removed from V and 1 base from J, the gap between germline ends came to 10 bases. CDR3 length equals 16 residues. CDR3 residues: CATSRDRGTSNQPQHF. CDR3 DNA sequence: TGTGCCACCAGCAGAGATAGGGGGACGAGCAATCAGCCCCAGCATTTT.

A few counts support this clone. J is TRBJ2-2 and V is TRBV19; 9 nucleotides align to TRBD2. The CDR3 sequence is 17 residues long. Germline V gene sequence: CDR1 LNHDA, CDR2 SQIVND (reference sequence). J was trimmed by 5 bases and V by 7 bases; bases with no gene match: 14. The CDR3 nucleotides read TGTGCCAGTATCTCCCACCGGACTAGCGTTTCAACCGGGGAGCTGTTTTTT. It encodes CASISHRTSVSTGELFF.

For the CDR3, the DNA is TGTGCCAGCAGTCCCCGGAGCCGGGCCTCGGAGGGGGAGCAGTTCTTC. It yields the protein CASSPRSRASEGEQFF. The rearrangement links TRBV11-2 to TRBJ2-1; TRBD2 is a possible D gene (6 bases). This CDR3 is built from 16 residues. V was clipped by 6 bases and J by 10 bases, with 25 bases between them. The germline V gene has CDR1 SGHAT and CDR2 FQNNGV.